The present entry profiles one T cell receptor beta chain with its context. A v3.0 immunoSEQ assay was performed at survey level. Method: immunoSEQ multiplex PCR; TCRdb's copy keeps in-frame clones and lacks some. The table lists about 28,000 clones, roughly 96% of them singletons. The CDR3 is 11 amino acids. Germline CDR1 reads SNHLY; CDR2 reads FYNNEI. V was clipped by 1 base and J by 13 bases, with 8 bases between them. The sample comes from a study of long-term antiretroviral therapy in people with HIV. About the research overall: The 2015 immediate-ART recommendation came about a decade after the earliest samples.

For each donor, at least one pre-ART and at least two post-ART PBMC samples were available. Every HIV-positive participant received treatment in the United States. The sequence was obtained from a man in his thirties or forties with HIV. The V and J genes are TRBV2 and TRBJ2-1; D remains unclear. Material: unsorted PBMCs, obtained approximately 6.1 years after starting antiretroviral therapy. The CDR3 sequence is CASSEDESQFF. As DNA, the CDR3 is TGTGCCAGCAGTGAAGATGAGTCACAGTTCTTC.